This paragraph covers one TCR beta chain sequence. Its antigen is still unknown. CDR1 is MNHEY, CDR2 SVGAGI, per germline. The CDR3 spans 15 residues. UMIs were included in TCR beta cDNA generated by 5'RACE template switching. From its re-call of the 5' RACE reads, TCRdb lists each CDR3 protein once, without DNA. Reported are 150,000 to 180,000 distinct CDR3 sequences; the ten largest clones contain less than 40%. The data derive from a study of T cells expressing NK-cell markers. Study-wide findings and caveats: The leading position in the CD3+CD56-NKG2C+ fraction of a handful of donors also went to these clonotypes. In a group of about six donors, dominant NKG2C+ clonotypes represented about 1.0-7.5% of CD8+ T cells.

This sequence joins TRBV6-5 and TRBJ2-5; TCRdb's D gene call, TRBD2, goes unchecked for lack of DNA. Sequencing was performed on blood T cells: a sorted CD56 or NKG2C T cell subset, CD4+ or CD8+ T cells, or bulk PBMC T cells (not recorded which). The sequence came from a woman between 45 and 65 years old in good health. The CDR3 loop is CASSYGGLKQETQYF.